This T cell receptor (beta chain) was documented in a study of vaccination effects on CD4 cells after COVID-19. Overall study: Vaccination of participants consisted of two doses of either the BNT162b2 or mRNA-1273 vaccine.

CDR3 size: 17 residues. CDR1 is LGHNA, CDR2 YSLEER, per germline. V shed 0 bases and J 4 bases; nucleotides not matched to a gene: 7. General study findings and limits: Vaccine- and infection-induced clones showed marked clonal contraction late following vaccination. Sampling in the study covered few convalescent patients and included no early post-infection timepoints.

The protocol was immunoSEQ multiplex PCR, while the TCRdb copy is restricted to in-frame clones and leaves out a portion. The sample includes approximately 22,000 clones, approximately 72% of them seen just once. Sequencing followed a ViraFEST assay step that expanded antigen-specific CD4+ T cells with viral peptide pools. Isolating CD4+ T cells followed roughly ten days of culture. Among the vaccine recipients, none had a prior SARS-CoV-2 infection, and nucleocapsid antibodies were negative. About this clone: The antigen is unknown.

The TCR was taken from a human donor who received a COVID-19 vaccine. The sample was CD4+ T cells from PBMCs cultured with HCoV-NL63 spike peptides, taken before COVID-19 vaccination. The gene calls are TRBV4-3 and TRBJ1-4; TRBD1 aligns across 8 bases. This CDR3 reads CASSQDQGTGHNEKLFF. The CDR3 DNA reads TGCGCCAGCAGCCAAGATCAGGGGACAGGACATAATGAAAAACTGTTTTTT.